Below are 21 T cell receptor beta chains sequenced from a single sample in a study of HIV-infected children after antiretroviral therapy interruption. Documented treatment: PENTA 11 planned treatment interruption arm or continuous ART arm. A 3' RACE protocol on RNA, with unique molecular identifiers, produced the TCR library. TCRdb passed the 3' RACE reads through MiXCR, listing each CDR3 protein once. Counted here are about 15,000 distinct CDR3 sequences, 3.4% occurring once; the ten biggest clones make up roughly 34%. The sequences come from CD45RO+ CD8+ T cells from PBMCs, pooled from several time points, collected from a donor given antiretroviral therapy, either interrupted or continuous. The subset here: memory CD8+ CD45RO+ CD45RA- T cells. These receptors all stem from a pool of human donors with HIV.

This clonotype has at least ten counts. The J gene is TRBJ2-2, the V gene TRBV21-1; the table names TRBD1, a call not compared with the DNA. TRBV21-1 constitutes a pseudogene. The CDR3 extends over 15 amino acids. CDR3 bases: TGTGCCAGCAGCACCGGGGGGCCGAACACCGGGGAGCTGTTTTTT. Protein sequence: CASSTGGPNTGELFF.

This clonotype was observed many times. For the CDR3, the DNA is TGCGCCAGAACCTCTAGCAAGGGGGAGGGAGCTTTCTTT. It yields the protein CARTSSKGEGAFF. The V gene is TRBV10-2, the J gene TRBJ1-1; perhaps TRBD1 as D (6 bases). Trimming stripped 9 bases from V and 10 bases from J, with 21 bases between. CDR1 is WSHSY, CDR2 SAAADI, per germline. This CDR3 spans 13 amino acids.

In this sample, this clonotype turned up many times. The chain employs TRBV6-4 and TRBJ1-5, with D hard to call. V lost 2 bases and J lost 4, with 6 bases in between. Germline values: CDR1 MRHNA, CDR2 SNTAGT. CDR3 length: 13 residues. CDR3 region: CASSDRENQPQHF. In DNA form, the CDR3 reads TGTGCCAGCAGTGACAGGGAAAATCAGCCCCAGCATTTT.

This clonotype was counted many times. This chain joins TRBV12-3 or TRBV12-4 and TRBJ2-3, with TRBD1 matching over 7 bases. With 0 bases clipped from V and 2 bases from J, the junction kept 5 bases outside the gene matches. The CDR3 is made up of 16 amino acids. The CDR3 DNA follows: TGTGCCAGCAGTTTAGCGCAGACAGGGCTCACAGATACGCAGTATTTT. Translation: CASSLAQTGLTDTQYF.

This clonotype was counted only a few times. The gene calls are TRBV29-1 and TRBJ2-2; D possibly corresponds to TRBD1 (7 bases). The CDR3 length is 15 residues. CDR1 and CDR2 from the germline V gene are SQVTM and ANQGSEA. Trimming took 2 bases from V and 6 from J, leaving 16 bases between them. The CDR3 spells CSVERRDRGSGELFF. The DNA of the CDR3 is TGCAGCGTTGAAAGGCGGGACAGAGGGTCCGGGGAGCTGTTTTTT.

The table lists this clonotype with many counts. At one of its ends the junction is not consistent with the germline gene, which may arise from a read error. The chain combines TRBV6-4 with TRBJ2-2; no definite D call. CDR3 length: 14 amino acids. Germline loops: CDR1 MRHNA, CDR2 SNTAGT. The CDR3 DNA reads as TGTGCCAGCAGTAACTCGGATGGTCCCGGGGAGCTGTTTTTT. Its translation: CASSNSDGPGELFF.

In this sample, this clonotype turned up many times. CDR3 DNA sequence: TGTGCCAGCAGTGACGGGAGCACCGGGGAGCTGTTTTTT. As protein: CASSDGSTGELFF. The chain couples TRBV6-4 to TRBJ2-2; TRBD2 is a possible D gene (5 bases). The V gene's germline CDR1 is MRHNA and CDR2 SNTAGT. There are 13 residues in the CDR3. The V end was cut by 2 bases, the J end by 4 bases, with 5 bases between.

This clonotype has a count of ten or more. The CDR3 sequence: CASSPPLQANTEAFF. The CDR3 nucleotides read TGTGCCAGCAGTCCCCCTCTACAGGCCAACACTGAAGCTTTCTTT. This chain joins TRBV6-1 and TRBJ1-1; possible D gene TRBD1, 5 bases. Germline CDR1 is MNHNS and CDR2 is SASEGT. The CDR3 length is 15 residues. V gave up 5 bases and J gave up 2 bases, with 15 bases separating them.

This clonotype was counted at least ten times. This chain links TRBV15 with TRBJ2-5, with D possibly being TRBD1 (6 bases). The length of the CDR3 is 15 residues. CDR1 LNHNV and CDR2 YYDKDF come from the germline V gene (reference sequence). Trimming left V 3 bases short and J 1 base short, with 12 bases between. CDR3 nucleotide sequence: TGTGCCACCAGCAGGCGTACGACAGGCCAAGAGACCCAGTACTTC. Translated: CATSRRTTGQETQYF.

This clonotype has ten or more counts. V and J are TRBV6-1 and TRBJ2-3, with D perhaps matching TRBD2 (6 bases). The germline V and J ends were trimmed by 3 bases and 5 bases, with 18 bases remaining between them. The CDR3 length is 16 residues. Germline V CDR1 and CDR2: MNHNS, SASEGT. As DNA, the CDR3 is TGTGCCAGCAGTGACTCGGGAGAAGGTTATGGAGATACGCAGTATTTT. This sequence encodes CASSDSGEGYGDTQYF.

The V gene is TRBV20-1, the J gene TRBJ2-3; 12 nucleotides line up with TRBD2. Germline V gene sequence: CDR1 DFQATT, CDR2 SNEGSKA (reference sequence). J was trimmed by 3 bases and V by 0 bases; bases with no gene match: 4. The CDR3 is made up of 16 amino acids. In DNA form, the CDR3 reads TGCAGTGCTAGAGAAGCTAGCGGGGGGGATACAGATACGCAGTATTTT. Translated: CSAREASGGDTDTQYF.

Only a few counts were recorded for this clonotype. The chain is built from TRBV12-3 or TRBV12-4 and TRBJ2-7; D gene uncertain. Trimming left V 2 bases short and J 2 bases short, with 1 base between. This CDR3 is 11 amino acids long. CDR3 bases: TGTGCCAGCAGTTTAACCTACGAGCAGTACTTC. It is translated as CASSLTYEQYF.

This clonotype was counted at least ten times. This chain connects TRBV5-1 to TRBJ1-6, with D perhaps TRBD1 (5 bases). The CDR3 consists of 14 residues. Trimming left V 1 base short and J 10 bases short, with 12 bases between. CDR1 and CDR2 (germline): SGHRS, YFSETQ. The CDR3 region is CASSLKGLGSPLHF. The CDR3 DNA is TGCGCCAGCAGCTTGAAGGGGCTGGGATCACCCCTCCACTTT. The variable domain in full, completed from reference TRBV5-1 and TRBJ1-6, reads KAGVTQTPRYLIKTRGQQVTLSCSPISGHRSVSWYQQTPGQGLQFLFEYFSETQRNKGNFPGRFSGRQFSNSRSEMNVSTLELGDSALYLCASSLKGLGSPLHFGNGTRLTVT.

This clonotype was observed many times. The rearrangement uses TRBV12-3 or TRBV12-4 and TRBJ2-7; 8 bases align to TRBD1. The CDR3 contains 16 residues. V was pared by 0 bases and J by 4 bases, with 8 bases of the junction left unmatched. As DNA, the CDR3 is TGTGCCAGCAGTTTAGCGTCGGACAGGGTATCGTACGAGCAGTACTTC. It translates to CASSLASDRVSYEQYF.

This clonotype was counted between two and nine times. V gene TRBV2 combines with J gene TRBJ1-5; TRBD1 might be the D (5 bases). This CDR3 is built from 16 residues. Per the germline V gene, CDR1 is SNHLY and CDR2 is FYNNEI. V was shortened by 3 bases and J by 8 bases, with 20 bases between the two germline ends. CDR3 protein: CASSDPRSTAWEPQHF. CDR3 bases: TGTGCCAGCAGTGACCCGAGGTCGACAGCCTGGGAGCCCCAGCATTTT.

This clonotype has a count of ten or more. The CDR3 is CASSPVATTNTGELFF. CDR3 bases: TGTGCCAGCAGCCCTGTCGCCACTACTAACACCGGGGAGCTGTTTTTT. The chain recombines TRBV5-6 with TRBJ2-2; D not certain. The CDR3 has 16 residues. Germline V gene sequence: CDR1 SGHDT, CDR2 YYEEEE. V was shortened by 4 bases and J by 2 bases, with 15 bases between the two germline ends.

This clonotype was found many times. The J gene is TRBJ1-1, the V gene TRBV6-1; D uncertain. The CDR3 runs 12 residues. The germline V gene encodes CDR1 MNHNS and CDR2 SASEGT. V lost 6 bases and J lost 1, with 6 bases in between. The CDR3 reads CASSSWNTEAFF. The CDR3 bases are TGTGCCAGCAGCAGTTGGAACACTGAAGCTTTCTTT.

This clonotype was seen a handful of times. The V and J genes are TRBV5-1 and TRBJ2-1; 8 nucleotides align to TRBD2. Trimming took 0 bases from V and 1 from J; bases not matched to a gene: 3. This CDR3 region has 16 residues. The germline V gene has CDR1 SGHRS and CDR2 YFSETQ. CDR3 residues: CASSLASGSSYNEQFF. The CDR3 DNA follows: TGCGCCAGCAGCTTGGCCAGCGGGAGTTCCTACAATGAGCAGTTCTTC. Together with reference TRBV5-1 and TRBJ2-1, the CDR3 gives the full variable domain: KAGVTQTPRYLIKTRGQQVTLSCSPISGHRSVSWYQQTPGQGLQFLFEYFSETQRNKGNFPGRFSGRQFSNSRSEMNVSTLELGDSALYLCASSLASGSSYNEQFFGPGTRLTVL.

This clonotype was counted ten times or more. CDR3 loop: CASSPQNTGELFF. DNA of the CDR3: TGTGCCAGCAGTCCTCAAAACACCGGGGAGCTGTTTTTT. The chain is built from TRBV28 and TRBJ2-2, with D uncertain. Germline V gives CDR1 MDHEN, CDR2 SYDVKM. The length of the CDR3 is 13 residues. V lost 5 bases and J 2 bases, leaving 6 bases between the germline ends.

This clonotype counts as large. The chain recombines TRBV7-3 with TRBJ2-2, with unresolved D. The V end was cut by 0 bases, the J end by 6 bases, with 5 bases between. The CDR3 length is 13 residues. Looked up from germline, CDR1 is SGHTA and CDR2 is FQGTGA. This chain's CDR3 is CASSLTGSGELFF. The CDR3, as DNA: TGTGCCAGCAGCTTAACGGGTTCCGGGGAGCTGTTTTTT.

This clonotype was picked up many times. The chain employs TRBV29-1 and TRBJ1-1; TRBD1 matches at 10 bases. The CDR3 length is 12 residues. The junction had 2 bases not matched to a gene; V was cut back by 7 bases and J by 3 bases. CDR1 is SQVTM, CDR2 ANQGSEA, per germline. CDR3 sequence (DNA): TGCAGCGCCGGACAGGGGGACACTGAAGCTTTCTTT. This sequence encodes CSAGQGDTEAFF. The full variable domain, with the rest looked up from reference TRBV29-1 and TRBJ1-1, is SAVISQKPSRDICQRGTSLTIQCQVDSQVTMMFWYRQQPGQSLTLIATANQGSEATYESGFVIDKFPISRPNLTFSTLTVSNMSPEDSSIYLCSAGQGDTEAFFGQGTRLTVV.